This T cell receptor beta chain was recovered during a study of CD8 T cells in Susac syndrome. The CDR3 is 14 amino acids. Germline CDR1 is SGHNT and CDR2 is YENEEA. Trimming left V 5 bases short and J 8 bases short, with 17 bases between. With random hexamers, reverse transcription was performed on about 0.5 to 1 ug of RNA. TCRdb itself ran the immunoSEQ multiplex PCR reads through MiXCR, one entry per CDR3 protein. The top ten clones hold 0.075% to 0.095% of a sample with about 210,000 distinct CDR3 sequences, 95% of them seen once. This TCR was recovered from a human donor with multiple sclerosis. Specimen: CD4+ T cells from PBMCs. The V and J genes are TRBV11-3 and TRBJ2-3; D is perhaps TRBD2 (5 bases). CDR3 sequence: CASSPTGGSGTQYF. The CDR3 nucleotides are TGTGCCAGCAGCCCTACGGGTGGGAGTGGTACGCAGTATTTT. The full variable domain, with the rest looked up from reference TRBV11-3 and TRBJ2-3, is EAGVVQSPRYKIIEKKQPVAFWCNPISGHNTLYWYLQNLGQGPELLIRYENEEAVDDSQLPKDRFSAERLKGVDSTLKIQPAELGDSAVYLCASSPTGGSGTQYFGPGTRLTVL.